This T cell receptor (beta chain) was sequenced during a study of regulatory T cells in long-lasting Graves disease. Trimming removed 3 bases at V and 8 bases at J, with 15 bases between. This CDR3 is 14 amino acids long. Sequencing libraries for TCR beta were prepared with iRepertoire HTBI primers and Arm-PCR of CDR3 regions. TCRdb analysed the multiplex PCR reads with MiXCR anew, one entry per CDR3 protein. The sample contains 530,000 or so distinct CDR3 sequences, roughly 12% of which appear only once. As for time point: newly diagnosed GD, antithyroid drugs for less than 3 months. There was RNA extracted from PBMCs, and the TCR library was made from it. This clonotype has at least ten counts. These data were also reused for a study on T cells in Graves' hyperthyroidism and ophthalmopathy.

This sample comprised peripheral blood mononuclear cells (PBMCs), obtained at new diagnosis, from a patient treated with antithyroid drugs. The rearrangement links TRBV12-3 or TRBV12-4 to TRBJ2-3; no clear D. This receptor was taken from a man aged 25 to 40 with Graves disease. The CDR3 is CASSLSEPQSTQYF. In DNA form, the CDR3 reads TGTGCCAGCAGTTTGTCCGAACCCCAGAGTACGCAGTATTTT.